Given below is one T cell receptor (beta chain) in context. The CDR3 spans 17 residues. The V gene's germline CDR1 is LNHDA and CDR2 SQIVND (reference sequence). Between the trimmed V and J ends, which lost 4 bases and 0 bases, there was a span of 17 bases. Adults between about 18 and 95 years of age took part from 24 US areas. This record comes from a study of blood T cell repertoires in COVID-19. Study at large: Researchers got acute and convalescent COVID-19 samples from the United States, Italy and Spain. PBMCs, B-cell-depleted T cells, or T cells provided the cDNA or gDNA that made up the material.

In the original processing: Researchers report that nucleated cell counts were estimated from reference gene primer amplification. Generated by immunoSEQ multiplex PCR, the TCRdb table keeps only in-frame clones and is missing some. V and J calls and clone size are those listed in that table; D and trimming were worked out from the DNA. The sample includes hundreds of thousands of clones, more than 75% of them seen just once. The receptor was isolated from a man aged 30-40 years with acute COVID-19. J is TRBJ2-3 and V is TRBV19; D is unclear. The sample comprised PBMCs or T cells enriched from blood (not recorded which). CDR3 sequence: CASSTGSRVVSTDTQYF. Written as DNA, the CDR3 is TGTGCCAGTAGTACCGGGTCGCGAGTAGTGAGCACAGATACGCAGTATTTT.